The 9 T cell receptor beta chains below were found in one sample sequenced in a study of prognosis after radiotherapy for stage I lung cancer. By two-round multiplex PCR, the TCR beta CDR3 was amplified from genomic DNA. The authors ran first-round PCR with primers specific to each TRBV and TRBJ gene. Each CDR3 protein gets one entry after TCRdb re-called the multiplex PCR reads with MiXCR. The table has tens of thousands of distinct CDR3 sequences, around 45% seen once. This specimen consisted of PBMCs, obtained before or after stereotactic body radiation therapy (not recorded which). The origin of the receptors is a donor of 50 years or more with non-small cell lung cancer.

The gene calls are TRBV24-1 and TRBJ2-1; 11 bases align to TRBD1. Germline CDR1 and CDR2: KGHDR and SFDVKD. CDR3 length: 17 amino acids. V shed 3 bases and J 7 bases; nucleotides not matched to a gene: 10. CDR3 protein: CATSDRNGQGAYNEQFF. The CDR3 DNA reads TGTGCCACCAGTGATAGAAATGGACAGGGGGCGTATAATGAGCAGTTCTTC.

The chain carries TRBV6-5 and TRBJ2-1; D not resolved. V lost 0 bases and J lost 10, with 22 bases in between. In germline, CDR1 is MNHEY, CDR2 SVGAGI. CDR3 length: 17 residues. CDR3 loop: CASSYSPWGSTVREQFF. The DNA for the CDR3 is TGTGCCAGCAGTTACTCCCCGTGGGGTAGCACGGTAAGGGAGCAGTTCTTC.

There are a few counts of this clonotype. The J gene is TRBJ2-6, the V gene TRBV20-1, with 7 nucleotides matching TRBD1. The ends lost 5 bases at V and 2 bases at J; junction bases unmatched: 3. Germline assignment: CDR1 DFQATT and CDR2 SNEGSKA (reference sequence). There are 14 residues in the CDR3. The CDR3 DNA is TGCAGTGCTGAGAGGGGGCCTGGGGCCAACGTCCTGACTTTC. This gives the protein CSAERGPGANVLTF.

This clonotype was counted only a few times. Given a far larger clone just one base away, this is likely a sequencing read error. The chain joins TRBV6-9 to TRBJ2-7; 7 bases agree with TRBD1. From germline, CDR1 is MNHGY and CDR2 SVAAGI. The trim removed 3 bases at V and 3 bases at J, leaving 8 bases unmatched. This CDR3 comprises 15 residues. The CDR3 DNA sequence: TGTGCCAGCAGTTACTATTGGACAGGACTCTACGAGCAGTACTTC. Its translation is CASSYYWTGLYEQYF.

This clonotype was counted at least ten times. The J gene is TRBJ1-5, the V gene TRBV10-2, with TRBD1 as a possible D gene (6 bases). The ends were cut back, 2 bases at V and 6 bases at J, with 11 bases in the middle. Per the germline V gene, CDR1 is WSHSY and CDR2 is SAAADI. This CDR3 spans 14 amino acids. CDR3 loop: CASSEARGGQPQHF. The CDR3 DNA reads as TGCGCCAGCAGTGAGGCCAGGGGAGGTCAGCCCCAGCATTTT.

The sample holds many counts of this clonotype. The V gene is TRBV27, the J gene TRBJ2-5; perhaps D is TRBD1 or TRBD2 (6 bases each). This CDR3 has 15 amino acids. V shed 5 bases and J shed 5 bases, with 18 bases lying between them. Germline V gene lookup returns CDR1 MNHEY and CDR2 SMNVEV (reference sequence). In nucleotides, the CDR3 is TGTGCCAGCAGTAGGGGGGTCGGCAGTGGGGAGACCCAGTACTTC. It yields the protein CASSRGVGSGETQYF.

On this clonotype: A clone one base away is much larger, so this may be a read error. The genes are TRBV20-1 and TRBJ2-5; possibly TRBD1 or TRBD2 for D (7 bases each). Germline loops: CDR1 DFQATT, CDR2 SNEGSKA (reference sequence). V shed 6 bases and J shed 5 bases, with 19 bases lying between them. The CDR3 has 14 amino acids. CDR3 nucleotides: TGCAGTGCCAGGGGGAATAGCGGGCTGGAGACCCAGTACTTC. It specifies CSARGNSGLETQYF.

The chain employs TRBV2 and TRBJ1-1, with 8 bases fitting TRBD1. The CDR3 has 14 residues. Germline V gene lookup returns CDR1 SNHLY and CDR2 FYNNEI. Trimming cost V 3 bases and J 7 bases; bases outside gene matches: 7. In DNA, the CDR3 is TGTGCCAGCAGTGAGGGACAGGTGATAAGTGAAGCTTTCTTT. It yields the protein CASSEGQVISEAFF. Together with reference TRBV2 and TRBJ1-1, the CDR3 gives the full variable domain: EPEVTQTPSHQVTQMGQEVILRCVPISNHLYFYWYRQILGQKVEFLVSFYNNEISEKSEIFDDQFSVERPDGSNFTLKIRSTKLEDSAMYFCASSEGQVISEAFFGQGTRLTVV.

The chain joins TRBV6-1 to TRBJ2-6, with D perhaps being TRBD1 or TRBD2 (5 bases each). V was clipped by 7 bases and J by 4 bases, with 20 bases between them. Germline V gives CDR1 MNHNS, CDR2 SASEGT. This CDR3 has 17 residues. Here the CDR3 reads CASMGDGDSSGANVLTF. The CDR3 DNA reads TGTGCCAGCATGGGGGACGGAGACAGCTCGGGGGCCAACGTCCTGACTTTC.